These T cell receptor beta chains were read from a single sample in a study of cytomegalovirus exposure and HLA in healthy donors. The repertoire was sequenced with immunoSEQ multiplex PCR; TCRdb's copy has only in-frame clones and lacks some. The profile shows fewer than 250,000 clones, about four fifths of them singletons. The material sequenced was PBMCs. The receptor set was obtained from a man aged 40-50 years in good health and CMV-seropositive. The CDR3 runs from the conserved cysteine through the conserved F or W. D genes are given only for firm matches. A row's size may be missing; if present it is once, few, many or a size class.

clone size	D gene	V gene	J gene	CDR3 protein	CDR3 DNA
.	.	TRBV7-9	TRBJ2-7	CASTMTGNYEQYF	TGTGCCAGCACCATGACAGGAAACTACGAGCAGTACTTC
.	TRBD1	TRBV2	TRBJ1-4	CASRTGSEKLFF	TGTGCCAGCAGGACAGGGTCGGAAAAACTGTTTTTT
few	.	TRBV7-9	TRBJ2-7	CASSLTPGYEQYF	TGTGCCAGCAGCTTGACTCCGGGTTACGAGCAGTACTTC
.	TRBD2	TRBV7-6	TRBJ2-1	CASSLESGIYNEQFF	TGTGCCAGCAGCTTAGAGAGCGGGATTTACAATGAGCAGTTCTTC
.	.	TRBV15	TRBJ2-5	CATSGRLETQYF	TGTGCCACCAGCGGCAGGTTAGAGACCCAGTACTTC
.	TRBD1	TRBV19	TRBJ2-1	CASSTDRGNEQFF	TGTGCCAGTAGTACTGACAGGGGCAATGAGCAGTTCTTC
.	TRBD2	TRBV7-8	TRBJ2-1	CASSSGGLAPSDEQFF	TGTGCCAGCAGCTCAGGGGGACTAGCGCCCTCGGATGAGCAGTTCTTC
.	TRBD1	TRBV12-5	TRBJ2-5	CASGSGTEMLKFQETQYF	TGTGCTAGTGGCTCCGGGACAGAGATGCTAAAGTTCCAAGAGACCCAGTACTTC
once	.	TRBV13	TRBJ1-1	CASSLLLGPEAFF	TGTGCCAGCAGCTTACTCCTTGGGCCTGAAGCTTTCTTT
few	.	TRBV19	TRBJ1-5	CASSIGQGNNQPQHF	TGTGCCAGTAGTATCGGGCAGGGCAACAATCAGCCCCAGCATTTT
.	.	TRBV7-6	TRBJ1-2	CASSSGVDYGYTF	TGTGCCAGCAGTTCGGGTGTGGACTATGGCTACACCTTC
.	TRBD1	TRBV7-8	TRBJ2-1	CASSDRTGPGDEQFF	TGTGCCAGCAGCGACCGGACAGGGCCTGGGGATGAGCAGTTCTTC
.	.	TRBV29-1	TRBJ2-1	CSGVDSVMYNEQFF	TGCAGCGGGGTGGACAGCGTTATGTACAATGAGCAGTTCTTC
.	.	TRBV6-1	TRBJ2-5	CASSEGAAQETQYF	TGTGCCAGCAGTGAAGGGGCAGCTCAAGAGACCCAGTACTTC
few	.	TRBV29-1	TRBJ1-1	CSASEAFF	TGCAGCGCCTCCGAAGCTTTCTTT
.	.	TRBV5-1	TRBJ2-7	CASYWGGEAYEQYF	TGCGCCAGCTATTGGGGAGGAGAGGCCTACGAGCAGTACTTC
few	.	TRBV2	TRBJ1-2	CASIRQGIPIYGYTF	TGTGCCAGCATTCGGCAGGGGATACCTATCTATGGCTACACCTTC
.	.	TRBV6-1	TRBJ1-1	CASSPRGILNTEAFF	TGTGCCAGCAGTCCTAGGGGGATATTGAACACTGAAGCTTTCTTT
once	.	TRBV30	TRBJ1-5	CAWRGQSNQPQHF	TGTGCCTGGAGAGGACAGAGCAATCAGCCCCAGCATTTT
.	TRBD2	TRBV27	TRBJ2-7	CASSYTSGSKEQYF	TGTGCCAGCAGTTACACTAGCGGGAGTAAAGAGCAGTACTTC
.	.	TRBV27	TRBJ2-1	CASSPNPGTWFHEQFF	TGTGCCAGCAGCCCAAACCCCGGGACATGGTTTCATGAGCAGTTCTTC